This T cell receptor beta chain was profiled in a study of blood T cell repertoires in COVID-19. Study details: The study drew acute and convalescent COVID-19 samples from the United States, Italy and Spain. T cells, B-cell-depleted T cells, or PBMCs provided the cDNA or gDNA that served as material.

The table came from immunoSEQ multiplex PCR; TCRdb's copy has only in-frame clones and leaves some out. The data contain about 230,000 clones, 80% to 85% of them seen just once; the ten biggest clones take up under 30%. The V gene lost 0 bases and the J gene lost 0 bases, with 19 bases spanning the gap. Germline CDR1 SGHRS, CDR2 YFSETQ. There are 18 residues in the CDR3. The table lists this clone with a count of one. This clonotype originated in a man in his forties with acute or convalescent COVID-19. The rearrangement links TRBV5-1 to TRBJ2-7; the D gene is possibly TRBD1 (6 bases). Sequencing was carried out using peripheral blood. CDR3 residues: CASSLGARGGPSSYEQYF. The CDR3 DNA follows: TGCGCCAGCAGCTTGGGGGCGAGAGGGGGACCCAGCTCCTACGAGCAGTACTTC.